These 29 T cell receptor beta chains came from one sample sequenced in a study of blood T cell repertoires in COVID-19. Produced via immunoSEQ multiplex PCR; TCRdb's table is partial and in-frame only. The table records some 290,000 clones, roughly 88% of them present only once. Sequenced material: PBMCs or T cells enriched from blood (not recorded which). The source is a woman aged 35 to 49 with acute COVID-19.

The chain has TRBV5-5 and TRBJ1-5; 8 nucleotides agree with TRBD1. With 0 bases clipped from V and 4 bases from J, the junction kept 9 bases outside the gene matches. Germline V gives CDR1 SGHKS, CDR2 YYEKEE (reference sequence). The CDR3 has 17 residues. CDR3 region: CASSLAGGTGGNQPQHF. The CDR3 nucleotides read TGTGCCAGCAGCTTGGCAGGGGGGACAGGCGGTAATCAGCCCCAGCATTTT. The variable domain in full, with the rest retrieved from reference TRBV5-5 and TRBJ1-5, is DAGVTQSPTHLIKTRGQQVTLRCSPISGHKSVSWYQQVLGQGPQFIFQYYEKEERGRGNFPDRFSARQFPNYSSELNVNALLLGDSALYLCASSLAGGTGGNQPQHFGDGTRLSIL.

The chain carries TRBV28 and TRBJ1-4; TRBD1 matches at 7 bases. Looked up from germline, CDR1 is MDHEN and CDR2 is SYDVKM. V lost 8 bases, J lost 8 bases, and 2 bases stayed unmatched. CDR3 length: 11 residues. The CDR3, as DNA: TGTGCCAGCCAGGGGGAGGAAAAACTGTTTTTT. The encoded protein is CASQGEEKLFF.

V usage is TRBV3-1 (or the pseudogene TRBV3-2) and J usage is TRBJ2-7; TRBD2 agrees at 8 bases. V dropped 3 bases and J dropped 9; count of bases not matched to a gene: 10. Germline assignment: CDR1 LGHDT and CDR2 YNNKEL (reference sequence). This CDR3 has 14 residues. This chain's CDR3 is CASSQMRTSLLQYF. The CDR3 coding sequence is TGTGCCAGCAGCCAGATGAGGACTAGCTTGTTGCAGTACTTC.

V usage is TRBV14 and J usage is TRBJ1-4; D call uncertain. The CDR3 totals 16 residues. The V gene lost 0 bases and the J gene lost 3 bases, with 11 bases spanning the gap. CDR1 and CDR2 (germline): SGHDN, FVKESK. For the CDR3, the DNA is TGTGCCAGCAGCCAAGATTTGTACAGCTCTAATGAAAAACTGTTTTTT. Translated: CASSQDLYSSNEKLFF.

The gene calls are TRBV11-2 and TRBJ2-5, with TRBD1 as a possible D gene (6 bases). With 2 bases removed from V and 5 bases from J, the gap between germline ends came to 12 bases. The germline CDR1 and CDR2 sequences are SGHAT and FQNNGV. The CDR3 has 14 residues. The CDR3 sequence: CASSLLQGLETQYF. The CDR3 coding sequence is TGTGCCAGCAGCTTATTACAGGGCTTGGAGACCCAGTACTTC.

The V and J genes are TRBV5-5 and TRBJ1-4; D may be TRBD1 (5 bases). Per the germline V gene, CDR1 is SGHKS and CDR2 is YYEKEE (reference sequence). There are 15 residues in the CDR3. The V end lost 1 base, the J end lost 0 bases, and 7 bases lay between the germline ends. CDR3 bases: TGTGCCAGCAGCTTGACAGGAGCAACTAATGAAAAACTGTTTTTT. It codes for CASSLTGATNEKLFF.

The CDR3 region has the DNA TGTGCCAGCAGTTACGCGGGAAATGGAAACACCATATATTTT. It specifies CASSYAGNGNTIYF. The chain couples TRBV6-2 or TRBV6-3 to TRBJ1-3, with unresolved D. CDR3 length equals 14 residues. Between the trimmed V and J ends, which lost 2 bases and 3 bases, there was a span of 8 bases. Per germline, CDR1 MNHEY and CDR2 SVGEGT.

The chain is built from TRBV28 and TRBJ2-3, with 7 bases aligning to TRBD1. There are 16 residues in the CDR3. CDR1 MDHEN and CDR2 SYDVKM come from the germline V gene. V lost 4 bases and J lost 1; bases outside the gene matches: 8. The CDR3 coding sequence is TGTGCCAGCAGTTCTCCAGGGGGTCAGGGCACAGATACGCAGTATTTT. It translates to CASSSPGGQGTDTQYF.

The chain recombines TRBV19 with TRBJ1-3; 7 bases map to TRBD1. Germline V gives CDR1 LNHDA, CDR2 SQIVND (reference sequence). The ends lost 6 bases at V and 1 base at J; junction bases unmatched: 3. The CDR3 is 14 amino acids. For the CDR3, the DNA is TGTGCCAGTAGGGTACAGGGGTCTGGAAACACCATATATTTT. This encodes CASRVQGSGNTIYF.

The gene calls are TRBV5-5 and TRBJ2-7; D remains ambiguous. The CDR3 is 14 amino acids. Germline V gene lookup returns CDR1 SGHKS and CDR2 YYEKEE (reference sequence). The V gene lost 2 bases and the J gene lost 2 bases, with 11 bases spanning the gap. Written as DNA, the CDR3 is TGTGCCAGCAGCTTCCGGTGGTCTGCCTACGAGCAGTACTTC. Translation gives CASSFRWSAYEQYF.

The chain combines TRBV28 with TRBJ1-4, with TRBD1 matching over 7 bases. V dropped 5 bases and J dropped 8; count of bases not matched to a gene: 20. The germline gives CDR1 MDHEN, CDR2 SYDVKM. The CDR3 loop spans 18 amino acids. For the CDR3, the DNA is TGTGCCAGCAGTCCTTTAGATTATAATACAGGGGTCGAAGAAAAACTGTTTTTT. It translates to CASSPLDYNTGVEEKLFF.

The rearrangement links TRBV19 to TRBJ1-3; D is possibly TRBD1 (6 bases). This CDR3 contains 16 residues. Germline CDR1 is LNHDA and CDR2 is SQIVND (reference sequence). With 5 bases removed from V and 0 bases from J, the gap between germline ends came to 14 bases. In nucleotides, the CDR3 is TGTGCCAGTAGTTCCCCGGGACATATCTCTGGAAACACCATATATTTT. Protein sequence: CASSSPGHISGNTIYF.

The J gene is TRBJ1-2, the V gene TRBV12-3 or TRBV12-4; a weak D match, TRBD1 (5 bases). V was pared by 7 bases and J by 2 bases, with 8 bases between. The CDR3 is 12 amino acids. CDR3 nucleotide sequence: TGTGCCAGCATCAAGGGGAACTATGGCTACACCTTC. Protein product: CASIKGNYGYTF.

V gene TRBV7-6 combines with J gene TRBJ2-5; TRBD2 agrees at 12 bases. Trimming removed 1 base from V and 5 bases from J; junction bases left unmatched: 5. The germline CDR1 and CDR2 sequences are SGHVS and FNYEAQ. The CDR3 consists of 16 residues. CDR3 in amino acids: CASSLDSSGRAETQYF. The DNA for the CDR3 is TGTGCCAGCAGCTTAGACTCTAGCGGGAGGGCGGAGACCCAGTACTTC.

The J gene is TRBJ2-2, the V gene TRBV18; D call uncertain. This CDR3 contains 13 residues. CDR1 is KGHSH, CDR2 LQKENI, per germline. V gave up 0 bases and J gave up 7 bases, with 6 bases separating them. The CDR3 sequence is CASSPPAHGELFF. CDR3 sequence (DNA): TGTGCCAGCTCACCACCGGCCCACGGGGAGCTGTTTTTT.

The rearrangement joins TRBV7-2 to TRBJ1-1, with 8 bases aligning to TRBD1. V gave up 2 bases and J gave up 5 bases; unmatched junction bases: 7. The CDR3 loop spans 15 amino acids. CDR1 SGHTA and CDR2 FQGNSA come from the germline V gene. The CDR3 sequence: CASSLRIQGGTEAFF. The CDR3, as DNA: TGTGCCAGCAGCTTAAGGATACAGGGGGGAACTGAAGCTTTCTTT.

V is TRBV2 and J is TRBJ1-2; D might be TRBD1 (5 bases). Germline CDR1 and CDR2: SNHLY and FYNNEI. The CDR3 is made up of 13 amino acids. V was pared by 5 bases and J by 7 bases, with 14 bases between. CDR3 amino acids: CASSQGFLGGYTF. The CDR3, as DNA: TGTGCCAGCAGTCAGGGATTTCTGGGTGGCTACACCTTC. The full variable domain, with the rest looked up from reference TRBV2 and TRBJ1-2, is EPEVTQTPSHQVTQMGQEVILRCVPISNHLYFYWYRQILGQKVEFLVSFYNNEISEKSEIFDDQFSVERPDGSNFTLKIRSTKLEDSAMYFCASSQGFLGGYTFGSGTRLTVV.

The chain uses TRBV28 and TRBJ1-2, with D tentatively TRBD1 (5 bases). The germline gives CDR1 MDHEN, CDR2 SYDVKM. The CDR3 loop spans 13 amino acids. The V end lost 5 bases, the J end lost 3 bases, and 10 bases lay between the germline ends. In DNA form, the CDR3 reads TGTGCCAGCAGTCCAGGGAATGACTATGGCTACACCTTC. Translated, it gives CASSPGNDYGYTF.

The V gene is TRBV13, the J gene TRBJ1-3, with D possibly TRBD1 on 5 matching bases. V gave up 7 bases and J gave up 2 bases, with 15 bases separating them. Germline CDR1 reads PRHDT; CDR2 reads FYEKMQ (reference sequence). The CDR3 runs 15 residues. The CDR3 reads CASTTGGPAGNTIYF. CDR3 nucleotide sequence: TGTGCCAGCACCACGGGGGGTCCAGCTGGAAACACCATATATTTT.

V gene TRBV2 combines with J gene TRBJ2-5; D is perhaps TRBD1 (5 bases). Trimming took 6 bases from V and 5 from J, leaving 10 bases between them. The CDR3 loop spans 12 amino acids. CDR1 and CDR2 from the germline V gene are SNHLY and FYNNEI. CDR3 sequence (DNA): TGTGCCAGCAGGTCAGGGCGGGAGACCCAGTACTTC. Translating gives CASRSGRETQYF.

J is TRBJ2-3 and V is TRBV6-2 or TRBV6-3; 7 nucleotides agree with TRBD1. The CDR3 is 15 amino acids. Germline CDR1 reads MNHEY; CDR2 reads SVGEGT. V shed 6 bases and J 4 bases; nucleotides not matched to a gene: 10. The CDR3 loop reads CASSPEGAKADTQYF. CDR3 bases: TGTGCCAGCAGCCCAGAGGGGGCGAAAGCAGATACGCAGTATTTT.

This rearrangement joins TRBV6-5 to TRBJ2-3; weak D call: TRBD2 (5 bases). V lost 7 bases and J 2 bases, leaving 13 bases between the germline ends. This CDR3 region has 14 residues. Germline V gene data show CDR1 as MNHEY and CDR2 as SVGAGI. CDR3 loop: CASTPERPTDTQYF. CDR3 DNA: TGTGCCAGCACCCCTGAGCGGCCCACAGATACGCAGTATTTT.

The rearrangement joins TRBV2 to TRBJ1-2; the D is unclear. Trimming left V 3 bases short and J 6 bases short, with 11 bases between. CDR1 is SNHLY and CDR2 is FYNNEI in the germline V gene. The CDR3 runs to 13 residues. This CDR3 is CASSERRVHGYTF. The CDR3 DNA follows: TGTGCCAGCAGTGAGCGGAGGGTACATGGCTACACCTTC.

The genes are TRBV7-3 and TRBJ2-1; TRBD2 might be the D (5 bases). Germline CDR1 SGHTA, CDR2 FQGTGA. The CDR3 length is 13 residues. With 1 base removed from V and 6 bases from J, the gap between germline ends came to 7 bases. The CDR3 reads CASSLSGFNEQFF. CDR3 in DNA: TGTGCCAGCAGCTTAAGCGGGTTCAATGAGCAGTTCTTC.

The J gene is TRBJ2-7, the V gene TRBV6-6; the D gene is possibly TRBD1 (6 bases). V lost 2 bases to trimming and J lost 2 bases, with 10 bases between them. This CDR3 has 14 amino acids. Per the germline V gene, CDR1 is MNHNY and CDR2 is SVGAGI (reference sequence). CDR3 in amino acids: CASSYDRLAYEQYF. The CDR3 DNA follows: TGTGCCAGCAGTTACGACAGGCTAGCCTACGAGCAGTACTTC.

The CDR3 coding sequence is TGTGCCAGCAGCTTAGGGAGGGGACAGGGGAAATCAGATACGCAGTATTTT. It encodes CASSLGRGQGKSDTQYF. The gene calls are TRBV11-2 and TRBJ2-3, with TRBD1 matching 10 bases. J lost 4 bases, V lost 1 base, and 8 bases had no gene match. Germline values: CDR1 SGHAT, CDR2 FQNNGV. The length of the CDR3 is 17 residues. Variable domain in full (rest from reference TRBV11-2 and TRBJ2-3): EAGVAQSPRYKIIEKRQSVAFWCNPISGHATLYWYQQILGQGPKLLIQFQNNGVVDDSQLPKDRFSAERLKGVDSTLKIQPAKLEDSAVYLCASSLGRGQGKSDTQYFGPGTRLTVL.

The CDR3 DNA sequence: TGTGCCAGCAGTTTAACTAGCGGGGGTTCGCAGACCCAGTACTTC. Amino acid sequence: CASSLTSGGSQTQYF. The J gene is TRBJ2-5, the V gene TRBV27; 11 nucleotides match TRBD2. The CDR3 consists of 15 residues. CDR1 and CDR2 from the germline V gene are MNHEY and SMNVEV (reference sequence). Losses at the gene ends were 2 bases for V and 6 bases for J; bases not matched to a gene: 5.

V and J are TRBV5-6 and TRBJ2-7; 9 bases are shared with TRBD1. Trimming took 4 bases from V and 5 from J; bases not matched to a gene: 10. CDR3 size: 15 residues. The V gene's germline CDR1 is SGHDT and CDR2 YYEEEE. DNA for the CDR3: TGTGCCAGCAGCCCGCCCGGGACAGGGTCCCACGAGCAGTACTTC. It translates to CASSPPGTGSHEQYF.

The chain couples TRBV19 to TRBJ1-5, with D possibly TRBD1 on 6 matching bases. Germline loops: CDR1 LNHDA, CDR2 SQIVND (reference sequence). The V end was cut by 5 bases, the J end by 3 bases, with 14 bases between. There are 15 residues in the CDR3. CDR3 sequence: CASSQTGGPNQPQHF. CDR3 bases: TGTGCCAGTAGTCAGACAGGTGGGCCCAATCAGCCCCAGCATTTT.